The sequence of this T cell receptor (beta chain) was determined in a study of blood T cell repertoires in COVID-19. Across the whole study: Acute and convalescent COVID-19 specimens originated in the United States, Italy and Spain. T cells, B-cell-depleted T cells, or PBMCs supplied cDNA or gDNA.

Points on this clone: Other DNA variants within this sample encode the same CDR3.

V lost 2 bases, J lost 0 bases, and 4 bases stayed unmatched. Germline V CDR1 and CDR2: SEHNR, FQNEAQ (reference sequence). The CDR3 loop spans 16 amino acids. In the original analysis: Estimates of nucleated cell counts were drawn from the amplification of reference gene primers. Only in-frame clones appear in the TCRdb table, and some are missing; sequencing was by immunoSEQ multiplex PCR. V, J and clone size reflect that table, while D and trimming were determined from the DNA. The sample shows roughly 230,000 clones, roughly 84% of them seen only once. The rearrangement links TRBV7-9 to TRBJ2-3; TRBD2 aligns across 8 bases. The TCR originated in a man in his forties with acute or convalescent COVID-19. Sequencing used peripheral blood. CDR3 nucleotides: TGTGCCAGCAGCTTATTCATAGCGGGGAGCACAGATACGCAGTATTTT. It yields the protein CASSLFIAGSTDTQYF.